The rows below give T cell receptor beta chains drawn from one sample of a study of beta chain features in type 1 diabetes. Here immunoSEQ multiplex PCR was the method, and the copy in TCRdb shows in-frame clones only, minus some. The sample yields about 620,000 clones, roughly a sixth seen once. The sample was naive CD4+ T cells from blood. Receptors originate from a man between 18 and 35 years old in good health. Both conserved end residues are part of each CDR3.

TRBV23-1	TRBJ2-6	CASSLSLGGANVLTF
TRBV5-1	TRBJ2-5	CASSAGLAGGQETQYF
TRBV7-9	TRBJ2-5	CASSFAGVVETQYF
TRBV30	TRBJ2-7	CAWSADRSAYEQYF
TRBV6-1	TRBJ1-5	CASSEWGTPRAGQPQHF
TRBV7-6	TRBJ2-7	CASSLGQGYGYEQYF
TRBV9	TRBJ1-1	CASSVEVGGTEAFF
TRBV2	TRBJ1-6	CASSDNGKSPLHF
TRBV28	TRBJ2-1	CASSLSHNEQFF
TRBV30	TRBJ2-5	CAWSVLGGGETQYF
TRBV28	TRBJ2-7	CASSKAGYEQYF
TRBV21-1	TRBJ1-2	CASSGSPNYGYTF
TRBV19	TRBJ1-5	CASSFLRDRRSNQPQHF
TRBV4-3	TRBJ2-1	CASSQGPRASGRLYNEQFF
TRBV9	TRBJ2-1	CASSVATRGYNEQFF
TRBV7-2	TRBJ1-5	CASSLARQGGQPQHF
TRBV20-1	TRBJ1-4	CSAYTLEKLFF
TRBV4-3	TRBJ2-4	CASSQDLYSPGNIQYF